The present entry profiles one T cell receptor beta chain with its context. V was shortened by 1 base and J by 8 bases, with 15 bases between the two germline ends. CDR1 SGHTA and CDR2 FQGNSA come from the germline V gene. The CDR3 consists of 15 residues. A sample-barcoded 5' primer and a J-beta primer mix were used in a second PCR of roughly 6 to 12 cycles. From the 5' RACE reads, TCRdb called clonotypes with MiXCR, one entry per CDR3 protein. The data show around 1.5 million distinct CDR3 sequences, roughly 30% seen once. The entry originates in a study of blood T cells in healthy people across ages. About the study: Every two T cells gave about one barcoded beta molecule via template switching.

This TCR was recovered from a woman in her thirties in good health. This sequence joins TRBV7-2 and TRBJ2-1; unclear D gene. Sequencing was carried out using blood. Here the CDR3 reads CASSLVPRYFDEQFF. CDR3 coding DNA: TGTGCCAGCAGCTTAGTGCCCCGGTACTTTGATGAGCAGTTCTTC.